This TCR beta chain was captured in a study of shared T cell receptors in the human thymus. CDR1 is SGHDT and CDR2 is YYEEEE in the germline V gene. V lost 1 base, J lost 8 bases, and 16 bases lay in between. The CDR3 runs 15 residues. The table came from immunoSEQ multiplex PCR; TCRdb's copy has only in-frame clones and leaves some out. This table has about 710,000 clones, around 87% appearing once. These data also featured in a second study, about human thymus T cells. From that paper: Overlap was high between thymic repertoires from unrelated individuals, as reported in related research.

The clonotype comes from a boy in the first two years of life with a congenital heart defect. The V call is TRBV5-6, the J call TRBJ2-1, with D possibly matching TRBD1 (6 bases). The sequenced sample consisted of thymocytes. DNA for the CDR3: TGTGCCAGCAGCTTGTCAGGGGCTAATTTCGATGAGCAGTTCTTC. It translates to CASSLSGANFDEQFF. Together with reference TRBV5-6 and TRBJ2-1, the CDR3 gives the full variable domain: DAGVTQSPTHLIKTRGQQVTLRCSPKSGHDTVSWYQQALGQGPQFIFQYYEEEERQRGNFPDRFSGHQFPNYSSELNVNALLLGDSALYLCASSLSGANFDEQFFGPGTRLTVL.